The table lists the clone carrying this TCR beta chain with a few counts. The antigen is undetermined. Between the trimmed V and J ends, which lost 3 bases and 4 bases, there was a span of 13 bases. Germline V gene lookup returns CDR1 GTSNPN and CDR2 SVGIG (reference sequence). This CDR3 region has 14 residues. These data belong to a study of shared clonotypes between healthy human individuals. Study findings and constraints: Clonotype sharing across donors was expected to vary with sequencing depth. Depth was large, yet rarefaction showed that sorted-subset sequencing was incomplete.

CD4+ cell separation produced CD45RA+ naive and CD45RA-negative memory subsets. Clones were sequenced by immunoSEQ multiplex PCR, and TCRdb holds only the in-frame ones, with some missing. Among 1,100,000 or so clones listed, approximately 78% were seen once. Sequencing used memory CD4+ T cells from PBMCs. Subset specified: CD45RA-negative fraction. This TCR was recovered from a man aged 18-30 years in good health. Some clones in this sample may be carry-over from other donors' samples. V gene TRBV30 combines with J gene TRBJ1-3; D is ambiguous. The CDR3 DNA is TGTGCCTGGAGAACGGACTGGGGAGGAAACACCATATATTTT. As protein: CAWRTDWGGNTIYF.